This T cell receptor beta chain emerged from a study of regulatory T cells in long-lasting Graves disease. Time point noted: persistent/refractory GD, antithyroid drugs over 5 years with positive TRAb. After RNA was extracted from PBMCs, the TCR library was made from it. Both iRepertoire HTBI primers and Arm-PCR of CDR3 regions were used to build the TCR beta libraries. In TCRdb, the multiplex PCR reads were re-called with MiXCR into one record per CDR3 protein. The data show approximately 690,000 distinct CDR3 sequences, about 32% seen once. General study results and limits: Persistent Graves' disease cases displayed lower TCR diversity than newly diagnosed ones. The study examined only peripheral blood, not thyroid tissue.

The length of the CDR3 is 13 residues. CDR1 is MNHNS, CDR2 SASEGT, per germline. V shed 6 bases and J shed 0 bases, with 9 bases lying between them. In its sample, this clonotype was seen a few times. No antigen is known for it. The sequence derives from a female donor with Graves disease. The chain carries TRBV6-1 and TRBJ2-7; TRBD1 might be the D (6 bases). This sample comprised peripheral blood mononuclear cells (PBMCs), obtained when the disease was refractory, from a patient treated with antithyroid drugs. Here the CDR3 reads CASRGASSYEQYF. In DNA form, the CDR3 reads TGTGCCAGCAGGGGGGCGTCCTCCTACGAGCAGTACTTC.